Presented here are 22 T cell receptor beta chains from one specimen sequenced in a study of T cells in Graves' hyperthyroidism and ophthalmopathy. Amplification yielded TCR beta CDR3 regions, with RNA transcripts as the source. During a first-round RT-PCR of the TCR CDR3, the HTBI primer set was used. A single record per CDR3 protein comes from TCRdb applying MiXCR to the multiplex PCR reads. This table has some 500,000 distinct CDR3 sequences, roughly 16% appearing once. Sequenced: blood. The receptors here all came from a woman aged 30 to 39 with Graves' ophthalmopathy.

This clonotype was seen repeatedly, ten times or more. The chain links TRBV6-2 or TRBV6-3 to TRBJ2-7, with D unresolved. The CDR3 loop spans 14 amino acids. Germline V gene data show CDR1 as MNHEY and CDR2 as SVGEGT. Between the trimmed V and J ends, which lost 5 bases and 3 bases, there was a span of 14 bases. The CDR3 DNA is TGTGCCAGCAGTCAGGACGTAGGCGGCTACGAGCAGTACTTC. Its translation is CASSQDVGGYEQYF.

The chain combines TRBV9 with TRBJ2-7, with D possibly matching TRBD1 (7 bases). The V and J ends lost 0 bases and 6 bases respectively, with 10 bases between them. This CDR3 is 13 amino acids long. Germline V gene data show CDR1 as SGDLS and CDR2 as YYNGEE. In nucleotides, the CDR3 is TGTGCCAGCAGCGTAGGCGGGACAGTCGAGCAGTACTTC. Amino acid sequence: CASSVGGTVEQYF.

The chain carries TRBV7-9 and TRBJ2-3, with TRBD2 matching over 10 bases. Germline trimming cut 5 bases from V and 4 bases from J; bases unmatched to any gene: 9. The length of the CDR3 is 16 residues. CDR1 SEHNR and CDR2 FQNEAQ come from the germline V gene (reference sequence). Here the CDR3 reads CASSPSQAGGPDTQYF. CDR3 in DNA: TGTGCCAGCAGCCCCAGCCAAGCGGGAGGGCCAGATACGCAGTATTTT.

This clonotype has a count of ten or more. The rearrangement joins TRBV20-1 to TRBJ2-3; 8 bases agree with TRBD2. V was clipped by 6 bases and J by 2 bases; unmatched bases: 16. CDR3 length: 17 amino acids. Germline CDR1 reads DFQATT; CDR2 reads SNEGSKA (reference sequence). The CDR3 here is CSAQKGLAGSTTDTQYF. Here the CDR3 DNA reads TGCAGTGCCCAGAAAGGGCTAGCGGGCTCTACCACAGATACGCAGTATTTT.

This clonotype has ten or more counts. The V and J genes are TRBV12-3 or TRBV12-4 and TRBJ2-7; D unclear. The CDR3 is 13 residues long. V shed 6 bases and J shed 5 bases, with 14 bases lying between them. The DNA of the CDR3 is TGTGCCAGCAGCCCCGAGGCCACTGACGAGCAGTACTTC. Amino acids: CASSPEATDEQYF.

This clonotype occurred many times. The CDR3 region is CSARDQGNYNEQFF. The CDR3, as DNA: TGCAGTGCTAGAGATCAAGGGAACTACAATGAGCAGTTCTTC. The chain combines TRBV20-1 with TRBJ2-1; D remains unclear. Trimming removed 0 bases from V and 3 bases from J, with 9 bases in between. The length of the CDR3 is 14 residues. The germline gives CDR1 DFQATT, CDR2 SNEGSKA (reference sequence).

Only a few counts were recorded for this clonotype. The chain links TRBV20-1 to TRBJ2-1; TRBD1 might be the D (6 bases). Germline CDR1 DFQATT, CDR2 SNEGSKA (reference sequence). The CDR3 has 16 residues. V was cut by 3 bases and J by 0 bases, with 15 bases left in between. CDR3 amino acids: CSARAQGPSSYNEQFF. The CDR3 region has the DNA TGCAGTGCTAGGGCCCAGGGGCCCAGCTCCTACAATGAGCAGTTCTTC.

This clonotype was detected only a few times. The genes are TRBV6-1 and TRBJ2-7, with TRBD2 as a possible D gene (6 bases). This CDR3 is built from 12 residues. Germline assignment: CDR1 MNHNS and CDR2 SASEGT. CDR3 region: CAFGSGPYEQYF. The CDR3, as DNA: TGTGCTTTTGGTAGCGGCCCCTACGAGCAGTACTTC.

The V call is TRBV6-1, the J call TRBJ1-2; TRBD1 might be the D (6 bases). The CDR3 length is 14 residues. The V and J ends lost 0 bases and 7 bases respectively, with 12 bases between them. CDR1 and CDR2 (germline): MNHNS, SASEGT. CDR3 coding DNA: TGTGCCAGCAGTGAAGCCTTTCAGGGGTTTGGCTACACCTTC. Translating gives CASSEAFQGFGYTF.

V usage is TRBV5-4 and J usage is TRBJ2-6; the D gene could be TRBD1 or TRBD2 (5 bases each). This CDR3 has 15 amino acids. Looked up from germline, CDR1 is SGHNT and CDR2 is YYREEE (reference sequence). Trimming shortened V by 4 bases and J by 0 bases, and 8 bases separated the two germline ends. The CDR3: CASSRDLSGANVLTF. DNA of the CDR3: TGTGCCAGCAGCCGGGACCTCTCTGGGGCCAACGTCCTGACTTTC.

This clonotype occurred a few times. The rearrangement joins TRBV5-1 to TRBJ2-1, with TRBD1 matching over 8 bases. Germline-derived CDR1 and CDR2 are SGHRS and YFSETQ. Trimming cost V 4 bases and J 2 bases; bases outside gene matches: 8. The CDR3 totals 16 residues. The CDR3 sequence is CASSHDRGLAYNEQFF. CDR3 in DNA: TGCGCCAGCAGCCATGACAGGGGATTGGCCTACAATGAGCAGTTCTTC.

In its sample, this clonotype was seen many times. The chain recombines TRBV13 with TRBJ2-7; no clear D gene. The germline V and J ends were trimmed by 0 bases and 4 bases, with 13 bases remaining between them. Germline assignment: CDR1 PRHDT and CDR2 FYEKMQ (reference sequence). CDR3 size: 15 residues. CDR3 sequence reads: CASSLGRAPPYEQYF. CDR3 sequence (DNA): TGTGCCAGCAGCTTAGGCCGGGCTCCTCCTTACGAGCAGTACTTC. Supplemented by reference TRBV13 and TRBJ2-7, the full variable domain reads AAGVIQSPRHLIKEKRETATLKCYPIPRHDTVYWYQQGPGQDPQFLISFYEKMQSDKGSIPDRFSAQQFSDYHSELNMSSLELGDSALYFCASSLGRAPPYEQYFGPGTRLTVT.

This clonotype was observed at least ten times. The chain employs TRBV29-1 and TRBJ1-1, with no clear D. The CDR3 consists of 12 residues. CDR1 is SQVTM, CDR2 ANQGSEA, per germline. V lost 7 bases and J lost 0, with 9 bases in between. CDR3: CSGGWVNTEAFF. The CDR3 nucleotides are TGCAGCGGCGGCTGGGTGAACACTGAAGCTTTCTTT. The full variable domain, in which reference TRBV29-1 and TRBJ1-1 provide the parts outside the CDR3, is SAVISQKPSRDICQRGTSLTIQCQVDSQVTMMFWYRQQPGQSLTLIATANQGSEATYESGFVIDKFPISRPNLTFSTLTVSNMSPEDSSIYLCSGGWVNTEAFFGQGTRLTVV.

This clonotype has ten or more counts. This chain uses TRBV6-1 with TRBJ1-2; 11 bases line up with TRBD1. The CDR3 contains 16 residues. The J segment lost 7 bases and the V segment lost 4 bases, leaving 11 bases of the junction unmatched. Germline V gene sequence: CDR1 MNHNS, CDR2 SASEGT. CDR3 protein: CASSGTGGVGIRGYTF. As DNA, the CDR3 is TGTGCCAGCAGTGGGACAGGGGGCGTTGGGATTCGTGGCTACACCTTC.

For the CDR3, the DNA is TGTGCCAGCAGAGCCTACTCCCGGAATCAGCCCCAGCATTTT. Residues: CASRAYSRNQPQHF. The V and J genes are TRBV28 and TRBJ1-5; D gene unclear. This CDR3 has 14 residues. Germline values: CDR1 MDHEN, CDR2 SYDVKM. V dropped 6 bases and J dropped 4 bases, with 13 bases sitting between them.

This chain connects TRBV20-1 to TRBJ1-2; a possible D gene is TRBD1 (5 bases). CDR1 and CDR2 from the germline V gene are DFQATT and SNEGSKA (reference sequence). Trimming took 6 bases from V and 10 from J, leaving 30 bases between them. The CDR3 runs 16 residues. CDR3 bases: TGCAGTGCACCCACCGCCGGGACGAGCAAGCTAGGGGACTACACCTTC. This sequence encodes CSAPTAGTSKLGDYTF.

This clonotype was recorded many times. The rearrangement uses TRBV11-3 and TRBJ2-3; maybe TRBD1 (8 bases). The V end was cut by 5 bases, the J end by 4 bases, with 13 bases between. CDR1 SGHNT and CDR2 YENEEA come from the germline V gene. This CDR3 contains 14 residues. This CDR3 reads CASSGQGGPDTQYF. The CDR3 coding sequence is TGTGCCAGCAGCGGACAGGGAGGGCCAGATACGCAGTATTTT.

In this sample, this clonotype turned up many times. The genes are TRBV2 and TRBJ2-7; the match to TRBD2 covers 8 bases. This CDR3 contains 14 residues. V gave up 4 bases and J gave up 3 bases; unmatched junction bases: 5. From germline, CDR1 is SNHLY and CDR2 FYNNEI. CDR3 nucleotide sequence: TGTGCCAGCAGTGGGCGGGAGGAAAACTACGAGCAGTACTTC. Translation: CASSGREENYEQYF.

This clonotype was detected only a few times. This rearrangement joins TRBV2 to TRBJ1-3, with D possibly being TRBD1 (5 bases). Germline V gene sequence: CDR1 SNHLY, CDR2 FYNNEI. Trimming took 8 bases from V and 1 from J, leaving 27 bases between them. The CDR3 runs to 19 residues. Here the CDR3 DNA reads TGTGCCAGCTCGGAAAACCCCCACCGACGGGACTTGTCTGGAAACACCATATATTTT. This gives the protein CASSENPHRRDLSGNTIYF. Full variable domain (remainder filled in from reference TRBV2 and TRBJ1-3): EPEVTQTPSHQVTQMGQEVILRCVPISNHLYFYWYRQILGQKVEFLVSFYNNEISEKSEIFDDQFSVERPDGSNFTLKIRSTKLEDSAMYFCASSENPHRRDLSGNTIYFGEGSWLTVV.

This clonotype was observed a few times. This sequence joins TRBV7-9 and TRBJ1-2; D unresolved. CDR3 length: 11 residues. V shed 5 bases and J shed 2 bases, with 3 bases lying between them. Per the germline V gene, CDR1 is SEHNR and CDR2 is FQNEAQ (reference sequence). The chain's CDR3 is CASSENYGYTF. Here the CDR3 DNA reads TGTGCCAGCAGCGAGAACTATGGCTACACCTTC.

This clonotype was found a few times. The V call is TRBV12-3 or TRBV12-4, the J call TRBJ1-1; D unclear. Trimming removed 6 bases from V and 3 bases from J, with 17 bases in between. The CDR3 spans 15 residues. CDR3 nucleotides: TGTGCCAGCAGACCAACAGCCTTTAGGGACACTGAAGCTTTCTTT. This codes for CASRPTAFRDTEAFF.

This clonotype was counted only a few times. J is TRBJ2-2 and V is TRBV25-1; possibly TRBD1 or TRBD2 for D (5 bases each). Germline V gene lookup returns CDR1 MGHDK and CDR2 SYGVNS. CDR3 length: 13 residues. V lost 1 base and J lost 8, with 8 bases in between. CDR3 nucleotide sequence: TGTGCCAGCAGTGAATGGAGGACAGGGGAGCTGTTTTTT. The encoded protein is CASSEWRTGELFF. The full variable domain, completed using reference TRBV25-1 and TRBJ2-2, is EADIYQTPRYLVIGTGKKITLECSQTMGHDKMYWYQQDPGMELHLIHYSYGVNSTEKGDLSSESTVSRIRTEHFPLTLESARPSHTSQYLCASSEWRTGELFFGEGSRLTVL.